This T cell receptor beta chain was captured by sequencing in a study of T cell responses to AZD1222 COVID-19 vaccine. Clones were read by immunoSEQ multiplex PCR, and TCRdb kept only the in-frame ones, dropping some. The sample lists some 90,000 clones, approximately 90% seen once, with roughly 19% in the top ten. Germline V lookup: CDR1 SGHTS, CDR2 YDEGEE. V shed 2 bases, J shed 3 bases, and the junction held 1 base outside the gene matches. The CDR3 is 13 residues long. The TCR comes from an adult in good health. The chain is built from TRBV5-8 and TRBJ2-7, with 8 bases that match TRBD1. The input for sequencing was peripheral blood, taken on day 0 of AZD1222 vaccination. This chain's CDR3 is CASSFDRGYEQYF. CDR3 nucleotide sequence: TGTGCCAGCAGCTTTGACAGGGGCTACGAGCAGTACTTC.